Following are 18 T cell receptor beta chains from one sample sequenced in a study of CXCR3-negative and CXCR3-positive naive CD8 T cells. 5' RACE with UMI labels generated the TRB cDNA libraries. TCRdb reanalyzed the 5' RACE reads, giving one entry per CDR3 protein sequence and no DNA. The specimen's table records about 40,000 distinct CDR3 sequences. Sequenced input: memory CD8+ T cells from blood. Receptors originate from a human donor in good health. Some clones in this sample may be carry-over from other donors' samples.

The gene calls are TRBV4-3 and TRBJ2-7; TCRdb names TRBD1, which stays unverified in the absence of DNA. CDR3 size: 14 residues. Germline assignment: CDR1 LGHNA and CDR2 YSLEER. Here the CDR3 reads CASSQDRAGDEQYF.

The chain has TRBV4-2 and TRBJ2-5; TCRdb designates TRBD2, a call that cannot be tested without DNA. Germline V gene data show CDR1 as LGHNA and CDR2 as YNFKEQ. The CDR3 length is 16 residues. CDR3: CASSQDAATTTETQYF.

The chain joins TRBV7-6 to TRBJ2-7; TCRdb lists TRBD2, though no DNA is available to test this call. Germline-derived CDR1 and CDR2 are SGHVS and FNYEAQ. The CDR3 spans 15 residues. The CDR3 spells CASSLLAGGYYEQYF.

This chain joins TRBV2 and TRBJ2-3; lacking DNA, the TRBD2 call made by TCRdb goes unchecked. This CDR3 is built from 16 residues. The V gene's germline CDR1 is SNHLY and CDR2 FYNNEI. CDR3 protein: CASRDLAGGRTDTQYF.

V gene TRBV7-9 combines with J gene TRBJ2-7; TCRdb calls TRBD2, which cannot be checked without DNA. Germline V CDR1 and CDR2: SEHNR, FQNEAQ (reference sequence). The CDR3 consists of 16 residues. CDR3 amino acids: CASSLAGGLPTGEQYF.

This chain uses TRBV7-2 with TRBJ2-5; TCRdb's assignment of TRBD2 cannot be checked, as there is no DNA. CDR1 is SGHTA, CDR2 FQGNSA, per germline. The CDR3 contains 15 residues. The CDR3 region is CASSLDLQLGETQYF.

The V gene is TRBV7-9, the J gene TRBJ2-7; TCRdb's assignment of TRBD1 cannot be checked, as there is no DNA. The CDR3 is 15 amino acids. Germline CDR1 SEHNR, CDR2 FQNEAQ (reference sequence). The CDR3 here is CASSPTPGGSYEQYF.

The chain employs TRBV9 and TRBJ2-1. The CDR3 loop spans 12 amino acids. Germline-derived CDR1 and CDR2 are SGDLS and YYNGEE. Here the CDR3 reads CASSSLESVQFF. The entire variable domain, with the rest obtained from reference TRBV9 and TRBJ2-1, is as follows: DSGVTQTPKHLITATGQRVTLRCSPRSGDLSVYWYQQSLDQGLQFLIQYYNGEERAKGNILERFSAQQFPDLHSELNLSSLELGDSALYFCASSSLESVQFFGPGTRLTVL.

The CDR3 loop is CSVVHLGEQYF. This chain uses TRBV29-1 with TRBJ2-7. CDR1 SQVTM and CDR2 ANQGSEA come from the germline V gene. The CDR3 sequence is 11 residues long.

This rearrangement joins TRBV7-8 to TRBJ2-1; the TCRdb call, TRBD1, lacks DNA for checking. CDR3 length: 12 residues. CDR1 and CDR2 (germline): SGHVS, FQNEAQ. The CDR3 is CASTPSGTGRFF.

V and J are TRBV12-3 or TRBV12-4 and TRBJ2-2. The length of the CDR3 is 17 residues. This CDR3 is CASSLVVLQEGTGELFF.

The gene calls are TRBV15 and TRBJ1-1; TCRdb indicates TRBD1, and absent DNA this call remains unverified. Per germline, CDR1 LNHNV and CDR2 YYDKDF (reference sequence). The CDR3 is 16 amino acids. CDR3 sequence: CATSRDGWTEYTEAFF. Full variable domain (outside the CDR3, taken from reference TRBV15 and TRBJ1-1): DAMVIQNPRYQVTQFGKPVTLSCSQTLNHNVMYWYQQKSSQAPKLLFHYYDKDFNNEADTPDNFQSRRPNTSFCFLDIRSPGLGDTAMYLCATSRDGWTEYTEAFFGQGTRLTVV.

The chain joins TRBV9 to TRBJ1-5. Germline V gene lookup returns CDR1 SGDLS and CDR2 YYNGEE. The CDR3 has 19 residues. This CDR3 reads CASSVCLKEGTEGNQPQHF.

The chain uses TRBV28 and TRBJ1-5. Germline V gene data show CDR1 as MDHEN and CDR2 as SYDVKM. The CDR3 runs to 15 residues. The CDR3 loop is CASSLMREGNQPQHF.

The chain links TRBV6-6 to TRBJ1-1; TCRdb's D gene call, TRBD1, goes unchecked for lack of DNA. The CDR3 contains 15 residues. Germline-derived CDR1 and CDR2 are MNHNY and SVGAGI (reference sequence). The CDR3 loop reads CASSYEAGGNTEAFF.

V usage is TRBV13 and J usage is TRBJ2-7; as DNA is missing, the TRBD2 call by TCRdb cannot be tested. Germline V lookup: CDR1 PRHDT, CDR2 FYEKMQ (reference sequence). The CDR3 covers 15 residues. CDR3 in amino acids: CASSKTSGDSYEQYF.

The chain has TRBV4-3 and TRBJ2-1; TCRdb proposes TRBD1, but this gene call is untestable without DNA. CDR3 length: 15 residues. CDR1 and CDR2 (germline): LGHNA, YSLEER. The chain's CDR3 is CASSQVQDKYNEQFF.

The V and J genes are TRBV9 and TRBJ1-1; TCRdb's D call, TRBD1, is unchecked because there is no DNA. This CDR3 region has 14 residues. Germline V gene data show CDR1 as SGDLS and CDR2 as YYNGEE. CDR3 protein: CASSVAGAETEAFF.